This T cell receptor (beta chain) was profiled in a study of cytomegalovirus exposure and HLA in healthy donors. Broader study findings: A later analysis found most CMV-associated TCR beta chains apparently HLA-restricted.

Germline V gives CDR1 MNHEY, CDR2 SVGAGI. There are 15 residues in the CDR3. V was trimmed by 2 bases and J by 3 bases, leaving 13 bases between them. Vbeta (60) and Jbeta (13) primers were used in the PCR. Data came from immunoSEQ multiplex PCR; TCRdb stores just in-frame clones and leaves some out. The data hold approximately 140,000 clones, with roughly 77% observed a single time. With regard to this clone: Its antigen is unidentified.

The chain joins TRBV6-5 to TRBJ1-1; D might be TRBD1 (5 bases). This TCR was sampled from a man aged 40-50 years in good health and CMV-seronegative. Sequenced sample: PBMCs. The CDR3 DNA reads as TGTGCCAGCAGTTACAGTTTCGCCAGGGACACTGAAGCTTTCTTT. Its translation: CASSYSFARDTEAFF.